These 17 T cell receptor beta chains came from one sample sequenced in a study of T-cell reconstitution after alpha-beta-depleted transplantation in children. Preparation of the TCRbeta library used unique molecular identifiers. TCRdb re-called the PCR reads through MiXCR, storing one row per CDR3 protein. Among around 960,000 distinct CDR3 sequences, roughly 31% were seen once, and the ten largest hold around 30%. This specimen was PBMCs, mostly from graft donor cells, taken 360 days after TCRalphabeta/CD19-depleted stem cell transplant. The receptors stem from a boy in the first two years of life who had a stem cell transplant for SCID, so the T cells may come from the graft donor.

In this sample, this clonotype turned up a few times. The chain uses TRBV7-2 and TRBJ2-5; D might be TRBD2 (5 bases). V was clipped by 5 bases and J by 1 base, with 14 bases between them. CDR3 length equals 15 residues. CDR1 SGHTA and CDR2 FQGNSA come from the germline V gene. In nucleotides, the CDR3 is TGTGCCAGCAGCCTGCCGGGGAAAGGCCAAGAGACCCAGTACTTC. It yields the protein CASSLPGKGQETQYF.

V usage is TRBV20-1 and J usage is TRBJ1-6; 10 nucleotides agree with TRBD1. V gave up 6 bases and J gave up 7 bases; unmatched junction bases: 6. The CDR3 is 14 residues long. Per germline, CDR1 DFQATT and CDR2 SNEGSKA (reference sequence). CDR3 amino acids: CSAPGQGDNSPLHF. CDR3 nucleotide sequence: TGCAGTGCCCCCGGACAGGGGGACAATTCACCCCTCCACTTT.

The V call is TRBV27, the J call TRBJ2-5; D gene ambiguous. Germline V gives CDR1 MNHEY, CDR2 SMNVEV (reference sequence). The CDR3 spans 13 residues. With 6 bases removed from V and 4 bases from J, the gap between germline ends came to 12 bases. Written as DNA, the CDR3 is TGTGCCAGCAGACCCCAACGAGGAGAGACCCAGTACTTC. It specifies CASRPQRGETQYF.

This clonotype was detected a few times. This chain links TRBV29-1 with TRBJ2-1; D may be TRBD1 (6 bases). This CDR3 contains 13 residues. Trimming removed 7 bases at V and 8 bases at J, with 18 bases between. Per germline, CDR1 SQVTM and CDR2 ANQGSEA. CDR3 nucleotide sequence: TGCAGCGCCAACGGACAGTATCTGGATGAGCAGTTCTTC. It specifies CSANGQYLDEQFF.

This clonotype came up a few times. The CDR3 bases are TGCGCCAGCAGCTTGGCCACAGTGATCACCGGGGAGCTGTTTTTT. Translation: CASSLATVITGELFF. V is TRBV5-1 and J is TRBJ2-2; D unresolved. V lost 0 bases and J lost 4, with 10 bases in between. Looked up from germline, CDR1 is SGHRS and CDR2 is YFSETQ. The CDR3 totals 15 residues.

The CDR3 DNA reads as TGCGCCAGCAGCTTGGCCGCTGGAGGTCTCAACACTGAAGCTTTCTTT. This codes for CASSLAAGGLNTEAFF. The gene calls are TRBV5-1 and TRBJ1-1, with D unclear. CDR1 SGHRS and CDR2 YFSETQ come from the germline V gene. V lost 0 bases and J lost 2, with 14 bases in between. The CDR3 extends over 16 amino acids.

CDR3 region: CASSPRFRNRTDTQYF. CDR3 DNA sequence: TGTGCCAGCTCACCAAGGTTTCGAAATCGCACAGATACGCAGTATTTT. The chain employs TRBV18 and TRBJ2-3; D is ambiguous. Germline CDR1 KGHSH, CDR2 LQKENI. V was shortened by 2 bases and J by 1 base, with 13 bases between the two germline ends. The CDR3 covers 16 residues.

The rearrangement uses TRBV27 and TRBJ2-2, with TRBD1 as a possible D gene (5 bases). The CDR3 contains 16 residues. V was trimmed by 2 bases and J by 6 bases, leaving 16 bases between them. Looked up from germline, CDR1 is MNHEY and CDR2 is SMNVEV (reference sequence). The chain's CDR3 is CASSLVPPGLSGELFF. In nucleotides, the CDR3 is TGTGCCAGCAGTTTAGTACCGCCAGGGCTTTCCGGGGAGCTGTTTTTT.

This clonotype was counted only a few times. The V and J genes are TRBV12-3 or TRBV12-4 and TRBJ2-7; no firm D call. The V end was cut by 5 bases, the J end by 5 bases, with 19 bases between. The CDR3 contains 15 residues. The CDR3 reads CASSRARAPLNEQYF. The CDR3 DNA is TGTGCCAGCAGTCGAGCCCGGGCCCCTTTGAACGAGCAGTACTTC.

V is TRBV7-8 and J is TRBJ2-7; D possibly corresponds to TRBD2 (5 bases). The V gene's germline CDR1 is SGHVS and CDR2 FQNEAQ. The CDR3 covers 11 residues. The V and J ends lost 4 bases and 9 bases respectively, with 10 bases between them. CDR3 loop: CASSSHAGQYF. The DNA of the CDR3 is TGTGCCAGCAGCTCCCACGCGGGGCAGTACTTC.

The rearrangement links TRBV6-5 to TRBJ2-7; a possible D gene is TRBD1 (6 bases). The germline V gene encodes CDR1 MNHEY and CDR2 SVGAGI. V gave up 0 bases and J gave up 9 bases, with 18 bases separating them. The CDR3 consists of 15 residues. CDR3: CASSYSQGLELGQYF. The CDR3 DNA follows: TGTGCCAGCAGTTACTCACAGGGTTTGGAGCTCGGGCAGTACTTC.

This chain joins TRBV12-3 or TRBV12-4 and TRBJ2-1; D is ambiguous. This CDR3 region has 16 residues. V was pared by 1 base and J by 2 bases, with 12 bases between. This CDR3 reads CASSLVVVGTYNEQFF. CDR3 nucleotides: TGTGCCAGCAGTTTAGTTGTGGTGGGAACCTACAATGAGCAGTTCTTC.

The table lists this clonotype with a few counts. The chain has TRBV12-3 or TRBV12-4 and TRBJ2-1; TRBD1 agrees at 10 bases. V was pared by 6 bases and J by 5 bases, with 4 bases of the junction left unmatched. This CDR3 comprises 14 residues. The CDR3 loop reads CASSRDRGHNEQFF. CDR3 DNA sequence: TGTGCCAGCAGCAGGGACAGGGGCCACAATGAGCAGTTCTTC.

The J gene is TRBJ2-1, the V gene TRBV9, with D uncertain. Germline V gene lookup returns CDR1 SGDLS and CDR2 YYNGEE. CDR3 length: 13 amino acids. V was cut by 0 bases and J by 3 bases, with 4 bases left in between. CDR3 sequence: CASSVEVYNEQFF. DNA for the CDR3: TGTGCCAGCAGCGTAGAGGTCTACAATGAGCAGTTCTTC. The whole variable domain, remainder taken from reference TRBV9 and TRBJ2-1, is DSGVTQTPKHLITATGQRVTLRCSPRSGDLSVYWYQQSLDQGLQFLIQYYNGEERAKGNILERFSAQQFPDLHSELNLSSLELGDSALYFCASSVEVYNEQFFGPGTRLTVL.

The rearrangement links TRBV7-2 to TRBJ2-3; 9 positions agree with TRBD2. The CDR3 consists of 16 residues. Germline loops: CDR1 SGHTA, CDR2 FQGNSA. The V gene end was trimmed by 3 bases and the J gene end by 7 bases; junction bases not matched to a gene: 11. CDR3 nucleotides: TGTGCCAGCAGCTTCCCACTGGGCGGGGGGGAGAATACGCAGTATTTT. Translation gives CASSFPLGGGENTQYF.

The rearrangement joins TRBV6-5 to TRBJ1-1, with 7 bases aligning to TRBD1. Germline trimming cut 4 bases from V and 0 bases from J; bases unmatched to any gene: 5. CDR1 is MNHEY and CDR2 is SVGAGI in the germline V gene. The CDR3 is 15 residues long. The CDR3 DNA reads TGTGCCAGCAGTTCCGACAGGGATATGAACACTGAAGCTTTCTTT. It codes for CASSSDRDMNTEAFF.

The rearrangement joins TRBV12-3 or TRBV12-4 to TRBJ2-1, with no clear D. The CDR3 has 13 amino acids. Trimming pared 5 bases from V and 5 bases from J, leaving 10 bases between. In DNA, the CDR3 is TGTGCCAGCAGTCTGCTAGAGCACAATGAGCAGTTCTTC. Translating gives CASSLLEHNEQFF.